These T cell receptor beta chains were read from a single sample in a study of blood T cell repertoires in COVID-19. The table came from immunoSEQ multiplex PCR; TCRdb's copy has only in-frame clones and leaves some out. There are approximately 59,000 clones in the sample; around 92% occur only once, and around 20% lies in the top ten. What was sequenced was peripheral blood. These receptor sequences come from a human donor in a cohort sampled during active COVID-19. CDR3s include the opening cysteine and the closing phenylalanine or tryptophan. Fields, in order: D gene, J gene, V gene, CDR3 protein, CDR3 DNA. D genes are given only for firm matches.

- TRBJ2-3 TRBV4-1 CASSQADNPDTQYF TGCGCCAGCAGCCAAGCAGACAATCCAGATACGCAGTATTTT
- TRBJ2-7 TRBV7-8 CASSQGLPLGLHF TGTGCCAGCAGCCAGGGACTCCCCCTGGGATTACACTTC
TRBD1 TRBJ2-5 TRBV19 CASSWQGAAVETQYF TGTGCCAGTAGTTGGCAGGGGGCAGCTGTAGAGACCCAGTACTTC
- TRBJ1-5 TRBV5-1 CASSLGTVDNQPQHF TGCGCCAGCAGCTTGGGGACAGTTGACAATCAGCCCCAGCATTTT
- TRBJ1-2 TRBV19 CASSIGGAPRYGYTF TGTGCCAGTAGTATTGGGGGGGCCCCTCGCTATGGCTACACCTTC
- TRBJ1-2 TRBV6-2/TRBV6-3 CASSYPGTAAYGYTF TGTGCCAGCAGTTACCCCGGGACTGCCGCCTATGGCTACACCTTC
TRBD1 TRBJ1-2 TRBV6-5 CASMYDPAGGKGYTF TGTGCCAGCATGTATGACCCGGCAGGGGGTAAGGGCTACACCTTC
TRBD2 TRBJ2-3 TRBV7-2 CASSSLAGGPDTQYF TGTGCCAGCAGCTCACTAGCGGGGGGGCCAGATACGCAGTATTTT
- TRBJ2-7 TRBV6-2/TRBV6-3 CASSFWDISYEQYF TGTGCCAGCAGTTTCTGGGACATCTCCTACGAGCAGTACTTC
TRBD2 TRBJ2-1 TRBV3-1/TRBV3-2 CASSQVLAGLGNEQFF TGTGCCAGCAGCCAGGTGTTAGCGGGGCTGGGCAATGAGCAGTTCTTC
- TRBJ2-2 TRBV4-3 CASSRWTTNTGELFF TGCGCCAGCAGCCGCTGGACTACGAACACCGGGGAGCTGTTTTTT
TRBD2 TRBJ2-1 TRBV6-5 CASSTWTSLNEQFF TGTGCCAGCAGTACATGGACTAGCTTGAATGAGCAGTTCTTC
- TRBJ2-3 TRBV25-1 CASSGPGTREPDTQYF TGTGCCAGCAGTGGTCCCGGGACAAGGGAACCAGATACGCAGTATTTT
TRBD2 TRBJ2-1 TRBV18 CASSPKAGGSNEQFF TGTGCCAGCTCACCGAAGGCGGGGGGGTCAAATGAGCAGTTCTTC
- TRBJ2-2 TRBV19 CASSIVKGLPNTGELFF TGTGCCAGTAGTATAGTGAAGGGGTTACCGAACACCGGGGAGCTGTTTTTT
- TRBJ2-2 TRBV5-8 CASSIQGYTGELFF TGTGCCAGCAGCATACAGGGCTACACCGGGGAGCTGTTTTTT
TRBD1 TRBJ2-2 TRBV18 CASSPATRGPSSTGELFF TGTGCCAGCTCACCAGCAACCAGGGGGCCCTCGAGCACCGGGGAGCTGTTTTTT
TRBD1 TRBJ2-7 TRBV19 CASSQPGQGYYEQYF TGTGCCAGTAGCCAACCGGGACAGGGGTACTACGAGCAGTACTTC
- TRBJ1-1 TRBV10-3 CAISDRTEMNTEAFF TGTGCCATCAGTGACCGGACAGAGATGAACACTGAAGCTTTCTTT
- TRBJ1-2 TRBV27 CASSPDRSFYGYTF TGTGCCAGCAGCCCCGACAGGAGCTTCTATGGCTACACCTTC
TRBD2 TRBJ2-1 TRBV4-1 CASSRRTAGLAGGGNEQFF TGCGCCAGCAGCCGGAGAACCGCCGGACTAGCGGGGGGGGGCAATGAGCAGTTCTTC
- TRBJ2-3 TRBV3-1/TRBV3-2 CASSQEGLRLVYTQYF TGTGCCAGCAGCCAAGAGGGCTTACGTTTAGTCTATACGCAGTATTTT
TRBD1 TRBJ1-6 TRBV4-3 CASSQGGQGPSPLHF TGCGCCAGCAGCCAGGGGGGACAGGGCCCTTCACCCCTCCACTTT
- TRBJ1-1 TRBV25-1 CASSEPFQGRGTEAFF TGTGCCAGCAGTGAACCTTTTCAGGGTCGTGGCACTGAAGCTTTCTTT